A selection of T cell receptor beta chains follows, all from one sample in a study of persistence of HIV-infected CD4 T cells. Some clones are missing from TCRdb's copy, which holds only in-frame ones; the method was immunoSEQ multiplex PCR. The sample includes more than 15,000 clones, approximately 80% of them seen just once. These TCRs are of unknown antigen specificity. The sample consisted of CD4+ T cells sorted from PBMCs after 18-hour stimulation, taken from a patient who received antiretroviral therapy. These receptor sequences come from an adult man with HIV who was CMV-seropositive. Both conserved end residues are part of each CDR3. The D gene is left open where the match is weak. For some rows the clone size is stated as once, few or many, or as a class when expanded; others skip it.

D	size	V	J	DNA	CDR3
.	.	TRBV18	TRBJ2-7	TGTGCCAGCTCACCAAGGACAGCCTACGAGCAGTACTTC	CASSPRTAYEQYF
.	medium-sized	TRBV4-1	TRBJ1-2	TGCGCCAGCAGCCAAGAGGACAGCGGCTATGGCTACACCTTC	CASSQEDSGYGYTF
.	.	TRBV7-8	TRBJ1-4	TGTGCCAGCAGTTCACAGGCGGCGGCAACTAATGAAAAACTGTTTTTT	CASSSQAAATNEKLFF
TRBD1	.	TRBV24-1	TRBJ2-2	TGTGCCACCAGTGAAACCCTCGGGACAGGGATAAACACCGGGGAGCTGTTTTTT	CATSETLGTGINTGELFF
.	.	TRBV5-8	TRBJ2-4	TGTGCCAGCAGCTCCTTCGGCATTCAGTACTTC	CASSSFGIQYF
.	.	TRBV6-5	TRBJ2-5	TGTGCCAGCAGTTTGGGGACCTTCATCGGGCAAGAGACCCAGTACTTC	CASSLGTFIGQETQYF
TRBD1	.	TRBV7-2	TRBJ1-6	TGTGCCAGCAGCTTAAGACAGGGGGGCGCTAATTCACCCCTCCACTTT	CASSLRQGGANSPLHF
TRBD1	.	TRBV11-3	TRBJ2-1	TGTGCCAGCAGCTTAGGGGACAGGGCGAGGAATGAGCAGTTCTTC	CASSLGDRARNEQFF
TRBD1	.	TRBV7-2	TRBJ1-1	TGTGCCAGCAGCTCTTGGACAGGAACGAACACTGAAGCTTTCTTT	CASSSWTGTNTEAFF
.	.	TRBV5-6	TRBJ1-2	TGTGCCAGCAGCAACTCGGGAGAAAGGCCTAACTATGGCTACACCTTC	CASSNSGERPNYGYTF
.	large	TRBV2	TRBJ1-2	TGTGCCAGCAGCCACAGGGTGGCTGGCTACACCTTC	CASSHRVAGYTF
TRBD1	.	TRBV4-1	TRBJ1-4	TGCGCCAGCAGCCAAGGGCCCACAGGGGCGACTAATGAAAAACTGTTTTTT	CASSQGPTGATNEKLFF
TRBD2	.	TRBV10-1	TRBJ2-7	TGCGCCAGCAGTGGAGGACTAGCGGGGAGCCAGTACTTC	CASSGGLAGSQYF